The present T cell receptor beta chain was sequenced within a study of T cell responses to AZD1222 COVID-19 vaccine. As for the study in general: Pooled in the analysis were second doses at about 4 or about 12 weeks. Whole-study results and caveats: The breadth and depth of Spike-specific TCRs increased once two AZD1222 doses had been given. Mostly white British, mostly female donors; authors suggested clonal diversity may be underestimated. Epitopes outside B.1.351 and B.1.1.7 mutated regions reportedly drew nearly half of spike TCRs.

TCRdb's table, derived via immunoSEQ multiplex PCR, lists solely in-frame clones and lacks some. The sample holds about 67,000 clones; around four fifths are singletons and the top ten take around 20%. The CDR3 totals 15 residues. Trimming left V 2 bases short and J 2 bases short, with 10 bases between. Germline V gene lookup returns CDR1 MNHEY and CDR2 SVGAGI. Notes on this clone: Antigen specificity is unknown.

This clonotype was obtained from an adult in good health. Here the sequenced sample was peripheral blood, taken on day 0 of AZD1222 vaccination. This rearrangement joins TRBV6-5 to TRBJ1-5, with D maybe TRBD1 (5 bases). The CDR3 protein is CASSYRGGGNQPQHF. Here the CDR3 DNA reads TGTGCCAGCAGTTACCGGGGAGGGGGCAATCAGCCCCAGCATTTT.